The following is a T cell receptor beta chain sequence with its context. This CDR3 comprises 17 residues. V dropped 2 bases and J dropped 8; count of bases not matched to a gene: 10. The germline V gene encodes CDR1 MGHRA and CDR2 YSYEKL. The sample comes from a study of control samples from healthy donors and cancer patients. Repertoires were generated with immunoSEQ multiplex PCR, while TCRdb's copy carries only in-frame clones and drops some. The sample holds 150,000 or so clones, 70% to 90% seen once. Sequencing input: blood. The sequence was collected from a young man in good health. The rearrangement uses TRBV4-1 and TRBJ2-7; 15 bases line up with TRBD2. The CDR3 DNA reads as TGCGCCAGCAGCCAATTAGATATGGGACTAGCGGGAGGAAAGCAGTACTTC. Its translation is CASSQLDMGLAGGKQYF.